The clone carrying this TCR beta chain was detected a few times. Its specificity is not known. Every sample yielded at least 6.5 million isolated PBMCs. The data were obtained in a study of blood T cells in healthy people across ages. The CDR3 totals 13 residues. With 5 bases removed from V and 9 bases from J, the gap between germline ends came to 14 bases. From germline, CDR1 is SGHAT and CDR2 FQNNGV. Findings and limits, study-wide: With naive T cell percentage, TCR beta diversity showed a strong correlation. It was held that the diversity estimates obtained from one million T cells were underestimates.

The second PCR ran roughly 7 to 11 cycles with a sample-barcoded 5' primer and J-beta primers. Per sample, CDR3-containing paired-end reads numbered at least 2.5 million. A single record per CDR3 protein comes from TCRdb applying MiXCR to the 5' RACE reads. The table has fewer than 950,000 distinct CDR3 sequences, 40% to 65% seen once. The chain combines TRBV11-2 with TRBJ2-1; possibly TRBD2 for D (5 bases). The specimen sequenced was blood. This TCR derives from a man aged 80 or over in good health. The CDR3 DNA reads TGTGCCAGCAGCGACCAACTAGGAGCTGAGCAGTTCTTC. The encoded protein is CASSDQLGAEQFF.